Here is one TCR beta chain with its context. The antigen is unknown. The data were taken from a study of T cell responses to AZD1222 COVID-19 vaccine. Study-level findings and limits: Samples come after the peak T cell response, not at day 14.

Data came from immunoSEQ multiplex PCR; TCRdb stores just in-frame clones and leaves some out. The sample contains about 59,000 clones, about 91% of which appear only once. Between the trimmed V and J ends, which lost 1 base and 7 bases, there was a span of 4 bases. Germline values: CDR1 SNHLY, CDR2 FYNNEI. The CDR3 runs to 11 residues. This receptor was obtained from an adult who received the AZD1222 COVID-19 vaccine. This rearrangement joins TRBV2 to TRBJ1-1; no clear D. Sequencing was performed on peripheral blood, taken 28 days after the second AZD1222 dose. CDR3 nucleotide sequence: TGTGCCAGCAGTGAAGTGTATGAAGCTTTCTTT. This sequence encodes CASSEVYEAFF.